This T cell receptor (beta chain) was observed in a study of PD-1 blockade in mismatch repair-deficient tumors. At the level of the study: Enrolled about 2012-2016, patients had progressing, pretreated mismatch repair-deficient cancers of 12 types.

All patients were mismatch repair deficient, assessed by either PCR or immunohistochemistry. Three pembrolizumab responders had their TCRs sequenced. With regard to this clone: Antigen specificity is unknown.

Whole-study findings and limits: After pembrolizumab, tumor-resident clones rose rapidly, then generally contracted before radiologic responses.

The V and J ends lost 3 bases and 0 bases, in that order; junction bases with no gene match: 6. Germline CDR1 and CDR2: MGHRA and YSYEKL. The CDR3 runs 16 residues. Using immunoSEQ multiplex PCR, the repertoire was profiled, and TCRdb retains in-frame clones only, with some absent. The sample has tens of thousands of clones; more than 65% are singletons. The chain links TRBV4-1 to TRBJ2-3, with 7 bases identical to TRBD1. Source: peripheral blood, taken 12 weeks after starting pembrolizumab. The origin of this receptor is an adult with mismatch repair-deficient cancer. The CDR3 nucleotides read TGCGCCAGCAGCCAGGGACAGAAGTCTAGCACAGATACGCAGTATTTT. It is translated as CASSQGQKSSTDTQYF.